The following is a T cell receptor beta chain sequence with its context. The antigen is not known. Trimming at V came to 4 bases and at J to 0 bases, leaving 9 bases not matched to a gene. The CDR3 has 18 amino acids. Germline lookup yields CDR1 SEHNR and CDR2 FQNEAQ (reference sequence). Profiling relied on immunoSEQ multiplex PCR, and the TCRdb table lists in-frame clones only, not all of them. The table has about 30,000 clones, about nine tenths seen once. The data derive from a study of monozygotic twins with cystic fibrosis. Study conclusions and caveats: In this small cohort, shared CDR3 numbers showed no association with age, concordance or disease severity. Low clonality (median around 0.0094) suggested a mostly naive repertoire. Nucleotide-identical clonotype sharing was significantly higher within monozygotic CF twin pairs than between unrelated CF individuals. In 13 of 16 pairs, V gene usage was closest to the co-twin's.

The TCR was taken from a girl aged 2-10 years with cystic fibrosis. Sample: blood. V gene TRBV7-9 combines with J gene TRBJ1-2, with 12 bases lining up with TRBD1. The CDR3 loop reads CASSSRGTGGFANYGYTF. The DNA for the CDR3 is TGTGCCAGCAGCTCCCGGGGGACAGGGGGCTTCGCTAACTATGGCTACACCTTC. Full variable domain (remainder filled in from reference TRBV7-9 and TRBJ1-2): DTGVSQNPRHKITKRGQNVTFRCDPISEHNRLYWYRQTLGQGPEFLTYFQNEAQLEKSRLLSDRFSAERPKGSFSTLEIQRTEQGDSAMYLCASSSRGTGGFANYGYTFGSGTRLTVV.